The 3 T cell receptor beta chains in this list originate from one sample, sequenced in a study of blood T cell repertoires in COVID-19. Some clones are missing from TCRdb's copy, which holds only in-frame ones; the method was immunoSEQ multiplex PCR. The sample consists of fewer than 200,000 clones, 80% to 90% of them appearing once. The specimen was PBMCs or T cells enriched from blood (not recorded which). The source is a woman in her fifties or sixties in a cohort exposed to, infected with or recovered from COVID-19 (not recorded which).

The V gene is TRBV28, the J gene TRBJ2-2, with 8 bases matching TRBD1. CDR3 length equals 21 residues. Germline CDR1 reads MDHEN; CDR2 reads SYDVKM. The V and J ends lost 6 bases and 5 bases, in that order; junction bases with no gene match: 26. The CDR3: CASSPLSLDRETTILTGELFF. CDR3 DNA: TGTGCCAGCAGCCCCTTATCATTGGACAGGGAGACCACCATACTTACCGGGGAGCTGTTTTTT. Drawing the rest from reference TRBV28 and TRBJ2-2, the complete variable domain is DVKVTQSSRYLVKRTGEKVFLECVQDMDHENMFWYRQDPGLGLRLIYFSYDVKMKEKGDIPEGYSVSREKKERFSLILESASTNQTSMYLCASSPLSLDRETTILTGELFFGEGSRLTVL.

The rearrangement joins TRBV5-1 to TRBJ1-5, with no clear D. Per the germline V gene, CDR1 is SGHRS and CDR2 is YFSETQ. The CDR3 sequence is 15 residues long. The V end was cut by 0 bases, the J end by 3 bases, with 10 bases between. The CDR3 is CASSLVAGDNQPQHF. The CDR3 DNA follows: TGCGCCAGCAGCTTGGTGGCAGGCGACAATCAGCCCCAGCATTTT.

The count of this clone is one. This may be a read error: a much more frequent sequence differs by one nucleotide. This sequence joins TRBV6-5 and TRBJ2-2; tentative D call: TRBD1 (5 bases). V shed 5 bases and J shed 1 base, with 8 bases lying between them. The CDR3 is 14 amino acids. Germline CDR1 is MNHEY and CDR2 is SVGAGI. CDR3 nucleotides: TGTGCCAGCAGTCCCCAGGGGAACACCGGGGAGCTGTTTTTT. It specifies CASSPQGNTGELFF.